This T cell receptor beta chain was obtained from a study of identical twins. Carrying unique molecular identifiers, the cDNA also gained a universal primer site through template switching. TCRdb ran MiXCR on the 5' RACE reads and lists one entry per CDR3 protein. The table records more than 600,000 distinct CDR3 sequences, 18% of them present only once. The study, taken as a whole, reports: Invariant T cells like MAIT and iNKT could partly confound the zero-insertion analyses. Insertion counts were lower in abundant cord blood beta clonotypes, a trend that memory repertoires did not show.

Concerning this clonotype: Its target is unknown.

Losses at the gene ends were 4 bases for V and 1 base for J; bases not matched to a gene: 11. The CDR3 is 17 residues long. Germline V CDR1 and CDR2: MNHEY, SVGAGI. These data are also associated with another study on T cells expressing NK-cell markers.

The receptor's source is a woman between 18 and 29 years old in good health. Sequences were obtained from PBMCs. V usage is TRBV6-5 and J usage is TRBJ1-1; the match to TRBD1 covers 8 bases. CDR3 DNA sequence: TGTGCCAGCAGTTCCCACTCGACAGGGGTGAAGAACACTGAAGCTTTCTTT. It encodes CASSSHSTGVKNTEAFF.